Shown below are 7 T cell receptor beta chains from a single sample sequenced in a study of CD8+CD57+ T cells in acquired aplastic anemia. Researchers used genomic DNA as the template to profile TCR beta VDJ and CDR3. TCRdb reprocessed the reads via MiXCR and lists one record per CDR3 protein. The table includes about 180,000 distinct CDR3 sequences, roughly 65% detected once. Previously, flow cytometry had revealed CD8+CD57+ cell expansion in the patients chosen for sequencing. Sample: sorted CD4+, CD8+, or CD8+CD57+ T cells (not recorded which) from PBMCs. Receptors were obtained from a human donor with aplastic anemia.

The chain uses TRBV10-3 and TRBJ2-3, with 7 positions matching TRBD1. CDR1 and CDR2 from the germline V gene are ENHRY and SYGVKD. The V and J ends lost 4 bases and 4 bases, in that order; junction bases with no gene match: 8. The CDR3 sequence is 15 residues long. For the CDR3, the DNA is TGTGCCATCAGTGGCCCAGGGGGAGCGGCAGATACGCAGTATTTT. Residues: CAISGPGGAADTQYF.

This clonotype was seen many times. The chain combines TRBV19 with TRBJ2-7; a weak D match, TRBD1 (7 bases). The germline V gene has CDR1 LNHDA and CDR2 SQIVND (reference sequence). Trimming shortened V by 9 bases and J by 6 bases, and 18 bases separated the two germline ends. The CDR3 runs 13 residues. In DNA, the CDR3 is TGTGCCAGCCAGCGACAGGGAGGAACCGAGCAGTACTTC. This gives the protein CASQRQGGTEQYF.

Turning to this clonotype: A junction end diverges from the germline sequence, so it may reflect a read error. This CDR3 reads CTTSDSMVQVTQYF. For the CDR3, the DNA is TGTACCACCAGTGATTCTATGGTTCAGGTTACGCAGTATTTT. The V and J genes are TRBV24-1 and TRBJ2-3; D unresolved. The CDR3 sequence is 14 residues long. Germline V CDR1 and CDR2: KGHDR, SFDVKD.

The V gene is TRBV10-3, the J gene TRBJ2-2, with D hard to call. Germline assignment: CDR1 ENHRY and CDR2 SYGVKD. The CDR3 spans 12 residues. Trimming shortened V by 4 bases and J by 8 bases, and 8 bases separated the two germline ends. CDR3 sequence: CAISVPGGELFF. The CDR3 DNA follows: TGTGCCATCAGTGTACCAGGTGGGGAGCTGTTTTTT.

This clonotype was seen ten or more times. The chain employs TRBV4-1 and TRBJ2-3; tentatively, D is TRBD1 (6 bases). V lost 0 bases, J lost 4 bases, and 14 bases lay in between. The germline gives CDR1 MGHRA, CDR2 YSYEKL. This CDR3 has 16 residues. In DNA, the CDR3 is TGCGCCAGCAGCCAAGAGGGTCCAGGGGCCCCAGATACGCAGTATTTT. Translated: CASSQEGPGAPDTQYF.

This clonotype was detected many times. The genes are TRBV9 and TRBJ1-5; TRBD1 is a possible D gene (6 bases). This CDR3 has 14 residues. Looked up from germline, CDR1 is SGDLS and CDR2 is YYNGEE. V lost 3 bases to trimming and J lost 3 bases, with 10 bases between them. The chain's CDR3 is CASSADSSNQPQHF. Written as DNA, the CDR3 is TGTGCCAGCAGCGCGGACAGTTCCAATCAGCCCCAGCATTTT.

This clonotype was counted once. This chain uses TRBV7-2 with TRBJ2-5; D possibly corresponds to TRBD2 (5 bases). In germline, CDR1 is SGHTA, CDR2 FQGNSA. The CDR3 spans 14 residues. Trimming left V 5 bases short and J 7 bases short, with 17 bases between. CDR3 residues: CASSLIGVPGTQYF. DNA for the CDR3: TGTGCCAGCAGCCTCATCGGGGTCCCAGGGACCCAGTACTTC.